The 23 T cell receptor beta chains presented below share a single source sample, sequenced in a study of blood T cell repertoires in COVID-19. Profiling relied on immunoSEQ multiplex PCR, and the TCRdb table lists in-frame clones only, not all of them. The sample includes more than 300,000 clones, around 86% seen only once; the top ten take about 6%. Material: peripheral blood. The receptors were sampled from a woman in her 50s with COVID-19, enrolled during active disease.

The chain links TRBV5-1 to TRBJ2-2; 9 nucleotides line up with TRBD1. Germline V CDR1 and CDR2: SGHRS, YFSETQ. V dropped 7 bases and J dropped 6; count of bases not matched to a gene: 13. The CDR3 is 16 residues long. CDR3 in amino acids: CASGLSGTGLPGELFF. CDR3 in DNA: TGCGCCAGCGGCCTTTCCGGGACAGGGTTACCCGGGGAGCTGTTTTTT. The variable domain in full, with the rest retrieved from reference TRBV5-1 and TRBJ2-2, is KAGVTQTPRYLIKTRGQQVTLSCSPISGHRSVSWYQQTPGQGLQFLFEYFSETQRNKGNFPGRFSGRQFSNSRSEMNVSTLELGDSALYLCASGLSGTGLPGELFFGEGSRLTVL.

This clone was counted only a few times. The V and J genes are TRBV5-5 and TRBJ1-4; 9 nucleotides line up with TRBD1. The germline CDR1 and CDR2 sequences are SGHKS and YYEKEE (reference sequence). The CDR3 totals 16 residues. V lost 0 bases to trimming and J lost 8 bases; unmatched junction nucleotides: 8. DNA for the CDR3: TGTGCCAGCAGCTTGGCCGGGACAGGGAAAGAGGAAAAACTGTTTTTT. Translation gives CASSLAGTGKEEKLFF. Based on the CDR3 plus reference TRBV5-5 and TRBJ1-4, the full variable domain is DAGVTQSPTHLIKTRGQQVTLRCSPISGHKSVSWYQQVLGQGPQFIFQYYEKEERGRGNFPDRFSARQFPNYSSELNVNALLLGDSALYLCASSLAGTGKEEKLFFGSGTQLSVL.

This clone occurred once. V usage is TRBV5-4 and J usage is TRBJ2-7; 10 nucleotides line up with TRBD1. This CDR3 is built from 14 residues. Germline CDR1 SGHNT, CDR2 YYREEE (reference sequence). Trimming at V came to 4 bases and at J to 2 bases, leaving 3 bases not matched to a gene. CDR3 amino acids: CASSRTGGPYEQYF. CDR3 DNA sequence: TGTGCCAGCAGCAGGACAGGGGGTCCCTACGAGCAGTACTTC. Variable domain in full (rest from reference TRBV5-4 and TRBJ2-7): ETGVTQSPTHLIKTRGQQVTLRCSSQSGHNTVSWYQQALGQGPQFIFQYYREEENGRGNFPPRFSGLQFPNYSSELNVNALELDDSALYLCASSRTGGPYEQYFGPGTRLTVT.

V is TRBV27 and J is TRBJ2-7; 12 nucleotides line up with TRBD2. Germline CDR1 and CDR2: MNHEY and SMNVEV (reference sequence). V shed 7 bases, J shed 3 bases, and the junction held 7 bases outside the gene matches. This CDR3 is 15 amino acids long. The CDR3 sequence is CASIKLAGGHYEQYF. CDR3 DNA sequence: TGTGCCAGCATCAAACTAGCGGGAGGCCACTACGAGCAGTACTTC.

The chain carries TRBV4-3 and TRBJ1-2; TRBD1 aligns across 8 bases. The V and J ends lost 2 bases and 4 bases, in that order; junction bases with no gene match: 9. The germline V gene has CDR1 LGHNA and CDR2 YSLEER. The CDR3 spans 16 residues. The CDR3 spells CASSQSPRTGSYGYTF. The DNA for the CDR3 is TGCGCCAGCAGCCAATCCCCTCGGACAGGGAGCTATGGCTACACCTTC.

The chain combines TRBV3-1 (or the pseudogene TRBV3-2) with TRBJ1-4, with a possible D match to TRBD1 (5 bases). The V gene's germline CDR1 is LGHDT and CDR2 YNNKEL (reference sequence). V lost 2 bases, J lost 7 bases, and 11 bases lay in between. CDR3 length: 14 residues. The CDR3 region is CASSQSPRGEKLFF. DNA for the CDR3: TGTGCCAGCAGCCAAAGCCCTAGGGGTGAAAAACTGTTTTTT.

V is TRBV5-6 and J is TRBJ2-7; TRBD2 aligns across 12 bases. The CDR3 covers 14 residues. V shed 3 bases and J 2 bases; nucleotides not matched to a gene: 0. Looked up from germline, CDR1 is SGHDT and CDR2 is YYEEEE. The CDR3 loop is CASSWTSGTYEQYF. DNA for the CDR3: TGTGCCAGCAGCTGGACTAGCGGGACCTACGAGCAGTACTTC.

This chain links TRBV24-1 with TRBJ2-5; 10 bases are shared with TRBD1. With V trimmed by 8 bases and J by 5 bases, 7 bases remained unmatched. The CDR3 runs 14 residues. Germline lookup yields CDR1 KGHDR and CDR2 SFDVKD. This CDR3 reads CATKGTGDRETQYF. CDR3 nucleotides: TGTGCCACCAAAGGGACAGGGGATAGGGAGACCCAGTACTTC.

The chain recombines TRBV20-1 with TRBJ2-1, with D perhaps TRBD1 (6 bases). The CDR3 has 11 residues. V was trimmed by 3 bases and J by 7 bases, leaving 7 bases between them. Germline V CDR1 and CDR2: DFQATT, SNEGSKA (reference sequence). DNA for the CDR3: TGCAGTGCTAGCGACAGGAATGAGCAGTTCTTC. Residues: CSASDRNEQFF.

CDR3 loop: CASARPGGSSTGELFF. The CDR3, as DNA: TGTGCCAGCGCTCGACCGGGAGGGTCTTCCACCGGGGAGCTGTTTTTT. The chain uses TRBV11-1 and TRBJ2-2, with 8 nucleotides matching TRBD2. V lost 8 bases and J lost 4; bases outside the gene matches: 12. Germline V lookup: CDR1 SGHAT, CDR2 FQDESV (reference sequence). There are 16 residues in the CDR3.

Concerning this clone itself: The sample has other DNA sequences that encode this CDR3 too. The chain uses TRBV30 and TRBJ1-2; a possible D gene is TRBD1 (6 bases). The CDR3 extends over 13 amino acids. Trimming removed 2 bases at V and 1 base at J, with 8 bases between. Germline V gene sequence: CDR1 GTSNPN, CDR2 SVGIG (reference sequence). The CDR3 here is CAWSRDINYGYTF. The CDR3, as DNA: TGTGCCTGGAGTCGGGACATTAACTATGGCTACACCTTC.

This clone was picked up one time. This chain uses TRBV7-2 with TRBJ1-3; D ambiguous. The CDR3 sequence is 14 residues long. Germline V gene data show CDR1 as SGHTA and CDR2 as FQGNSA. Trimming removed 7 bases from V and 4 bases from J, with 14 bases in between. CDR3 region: CASISRTSGNTIYF. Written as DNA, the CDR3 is TGTGCCAGCATCTCGAGGACTTCGGGAAACACCATATATTTT. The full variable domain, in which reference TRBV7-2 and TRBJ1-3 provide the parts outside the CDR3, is GAGVSQSPSNKVTEKGKDVELRCDPISGHTALYWYRQSLGQGLEFLIYFQGNSAPDKSGLPSDRFSAERTGGSVSTLTIQRTQQEDSAVYLCASISRTSGNTIYFGEGSWLTVV.

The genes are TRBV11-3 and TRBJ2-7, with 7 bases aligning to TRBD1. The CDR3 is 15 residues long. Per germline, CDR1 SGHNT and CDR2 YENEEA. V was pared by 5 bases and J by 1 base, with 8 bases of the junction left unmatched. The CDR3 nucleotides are TGTGCCAGCAGCACCGGACAGGCGGGTTCCTACGAGCAGTACTTC. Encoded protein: CASSTGQAGSYEQYF.

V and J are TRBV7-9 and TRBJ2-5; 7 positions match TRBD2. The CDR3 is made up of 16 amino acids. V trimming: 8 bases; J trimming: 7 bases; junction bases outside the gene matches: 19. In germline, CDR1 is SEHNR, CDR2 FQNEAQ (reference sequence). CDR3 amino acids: CASRGIPSGTGLTQYF. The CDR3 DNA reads TGTGCCAGCCGGGGGATCCCTAGCGGCACCGGTTTGACCCAGTACTTC.

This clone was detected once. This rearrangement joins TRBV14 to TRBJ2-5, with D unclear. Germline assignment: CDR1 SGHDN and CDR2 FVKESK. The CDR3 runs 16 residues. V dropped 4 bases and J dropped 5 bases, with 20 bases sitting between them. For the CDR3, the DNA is TGTGCCAGCAGCCCCGCTTCATCCTCAATCCGGGAGACCCAGTACTTC. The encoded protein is CASSPASSSIRETQYF.

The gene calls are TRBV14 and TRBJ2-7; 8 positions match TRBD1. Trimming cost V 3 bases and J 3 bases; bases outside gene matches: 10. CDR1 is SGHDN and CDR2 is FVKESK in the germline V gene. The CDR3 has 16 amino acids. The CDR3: CASSHVGTGSLYEQYF. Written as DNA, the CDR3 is TGTGCCAGCAGCCACGTCGGGACAGGTTCCCTCTACGAGCAGTACTTC.

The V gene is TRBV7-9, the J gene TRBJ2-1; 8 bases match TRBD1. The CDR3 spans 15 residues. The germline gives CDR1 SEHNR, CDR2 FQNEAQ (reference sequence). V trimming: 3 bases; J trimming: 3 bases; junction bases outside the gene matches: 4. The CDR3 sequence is CASSFGTGFYNEQFF. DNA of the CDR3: TGTGCCAGCAGCTTTGGGACAGGTTTCTACAATGAGCAGTTCTTC.

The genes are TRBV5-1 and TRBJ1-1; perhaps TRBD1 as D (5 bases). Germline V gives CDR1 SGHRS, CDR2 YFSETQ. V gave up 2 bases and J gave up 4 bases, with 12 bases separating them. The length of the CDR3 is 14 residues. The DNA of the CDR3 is TGCGCCAGCAGCTTAGTAGGGCAGGGCACTGAAGCTTTCTTT. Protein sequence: CASSLVGQGTEAFF.

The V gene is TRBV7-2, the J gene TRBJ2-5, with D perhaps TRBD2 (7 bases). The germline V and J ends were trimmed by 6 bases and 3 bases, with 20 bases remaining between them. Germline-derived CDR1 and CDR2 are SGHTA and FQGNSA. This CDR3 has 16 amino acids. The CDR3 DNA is TGTGCCAGCAGAGTAAGGGGGAGGGCCAATGAAGAGACCCAGTACTTC. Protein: CASRVRGRANEETQYF.

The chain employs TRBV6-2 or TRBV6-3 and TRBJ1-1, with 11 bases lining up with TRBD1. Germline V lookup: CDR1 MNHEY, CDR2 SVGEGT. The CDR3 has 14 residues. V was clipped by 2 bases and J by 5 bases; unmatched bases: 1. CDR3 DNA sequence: TGTGCCAGCAGTTACGGGACAGGGGGAACTGAAGCTTTCTTT. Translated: CASSYGTGGTEAFF.

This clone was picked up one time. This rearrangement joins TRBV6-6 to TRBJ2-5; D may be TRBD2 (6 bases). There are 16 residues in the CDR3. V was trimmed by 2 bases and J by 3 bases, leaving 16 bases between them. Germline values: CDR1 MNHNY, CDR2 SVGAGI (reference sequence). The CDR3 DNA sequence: TGTGCCAGCAGTTACCGGCAGTCTAGCGCCAAAGAGACCCAGTACTTC. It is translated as CASSYRQSSAKETQYF.

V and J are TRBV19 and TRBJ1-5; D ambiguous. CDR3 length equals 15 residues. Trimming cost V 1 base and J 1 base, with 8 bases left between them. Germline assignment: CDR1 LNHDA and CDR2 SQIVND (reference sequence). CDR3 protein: CASSIGKRSNQPQHF. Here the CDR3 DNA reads TGTGCCAGTAGTATAGGCAAGAGAAGCAATCAGCCCCAGCATTTT.

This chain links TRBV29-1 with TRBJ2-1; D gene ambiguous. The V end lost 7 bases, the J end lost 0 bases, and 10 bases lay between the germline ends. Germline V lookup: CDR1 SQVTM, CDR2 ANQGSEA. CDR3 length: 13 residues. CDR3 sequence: CSDLSGSYNEQFF. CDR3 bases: TGCAGCGACCTCAGTGGCTCCTACAATGAGCAGTTCTTC.